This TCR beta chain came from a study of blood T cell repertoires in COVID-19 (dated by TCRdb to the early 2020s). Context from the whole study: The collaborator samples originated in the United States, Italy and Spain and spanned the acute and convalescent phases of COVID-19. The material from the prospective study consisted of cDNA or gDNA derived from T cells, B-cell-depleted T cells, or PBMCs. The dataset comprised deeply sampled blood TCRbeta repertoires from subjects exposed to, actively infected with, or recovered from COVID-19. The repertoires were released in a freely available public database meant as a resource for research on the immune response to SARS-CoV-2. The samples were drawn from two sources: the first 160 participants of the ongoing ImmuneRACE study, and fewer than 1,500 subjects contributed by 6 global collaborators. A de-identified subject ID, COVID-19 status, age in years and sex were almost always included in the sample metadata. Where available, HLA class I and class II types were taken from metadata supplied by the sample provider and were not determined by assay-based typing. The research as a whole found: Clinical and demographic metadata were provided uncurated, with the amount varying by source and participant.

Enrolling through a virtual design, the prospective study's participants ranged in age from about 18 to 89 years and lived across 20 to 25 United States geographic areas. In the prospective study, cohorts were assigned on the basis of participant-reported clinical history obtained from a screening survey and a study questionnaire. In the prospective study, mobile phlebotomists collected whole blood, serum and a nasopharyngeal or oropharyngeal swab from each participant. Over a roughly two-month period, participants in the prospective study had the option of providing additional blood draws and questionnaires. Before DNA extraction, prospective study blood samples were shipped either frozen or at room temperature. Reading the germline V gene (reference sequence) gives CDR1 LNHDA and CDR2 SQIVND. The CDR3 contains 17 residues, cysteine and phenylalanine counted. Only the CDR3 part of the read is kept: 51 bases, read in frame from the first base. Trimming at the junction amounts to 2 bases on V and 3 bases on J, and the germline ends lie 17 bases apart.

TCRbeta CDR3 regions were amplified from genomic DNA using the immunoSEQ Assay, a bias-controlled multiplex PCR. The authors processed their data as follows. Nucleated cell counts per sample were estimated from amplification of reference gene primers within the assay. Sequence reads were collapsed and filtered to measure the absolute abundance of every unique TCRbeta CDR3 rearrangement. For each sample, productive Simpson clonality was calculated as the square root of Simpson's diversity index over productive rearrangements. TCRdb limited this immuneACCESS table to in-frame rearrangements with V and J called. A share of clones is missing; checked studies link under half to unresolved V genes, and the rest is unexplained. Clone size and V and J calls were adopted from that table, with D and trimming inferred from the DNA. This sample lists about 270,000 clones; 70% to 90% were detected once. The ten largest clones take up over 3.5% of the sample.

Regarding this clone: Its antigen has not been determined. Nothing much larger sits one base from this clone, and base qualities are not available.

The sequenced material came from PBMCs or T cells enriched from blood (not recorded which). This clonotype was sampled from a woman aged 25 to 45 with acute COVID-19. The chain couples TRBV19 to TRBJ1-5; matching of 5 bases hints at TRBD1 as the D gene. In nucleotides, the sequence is TGTGCCAGTAGTATAACGGGCCAGGGTGCATACAATCAGCCCCAGCATTTT. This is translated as CASSITGQGAYNQPQHF.